One sample yielded the 23 T cell receptor beta chains listed below, sequenced in a study of post-analysis software for immune sequencing data. Tagging with unique molecular identifiers was a feature of the TCR beta cDNA libraries. A single record per CDR3 protein comes from TCRdb applying MiXCR to the PCR reads. The table includes about 210,000 distinct CDR3 sequences, 25% to 35% detected once. Study observations and caveats: Relative to controls, patients had several TRBV segments at higher frequency, with TRBV5-6, TRBV5-1 and TRBV20-1 among these.

These receptors' targets are unknown. The sequenced material came from blood. The receptors come from a girl between 2 and 17 years old with multiple sclerosis.

The chain recombines TRBV5-6 with TRBJ1-5; TRBD1 aligns across 7 bases. The V segment lost 0 bases and the J segment 6 bases; nucleotides outside the gene matches: 6. Germline V gives CDR1 SGHDT, CDR2 YYEEEE. The CDR3 loop spans 15 amino acids. CDR3 sequence: CASSLGQGSCQPQHF. The DNA for the CDR3 is TGTGCCAGCAGCTTGGGACAGGGTTCCTGTCAGCCCCAGCATTTT.

The V gene is TRBV20-1, the J gene TRBJ2-3; D perhaps matches TRBD2 (6 bases). The germline V gene has CDR1 DFQATT and CDR2 SNEGSKA (reference sequence). The CDR3 covers 14 residues. V gave up 2 bases and J gave up 2 bases, with 11 bases separating them. The CDR3: CSARRASVTDTQYF. The CDR3 region has the DNA TGCAGTGCTAGACGGGCTAGCGTCACAGATACGCAGTATTTT.

This chain links TRBV2 with TRBJ2-7; no clear D gene. This CDR3 has 11 amino acids. Germline CDR1 is SNHLY and CDR2 is FYNNEI. Trimming pared 3 bases from V and 6 bases from J, leaving 6 bases between. CDR3 DNA: TGTGCCAGCAGTGAGCGAGGCGAGCAGTACTTC. It encodes CASSERGEQYF.

This clonotype was observed many times. This chain links TRBV5-1 with TRBJ2-7; 10 bases map to TRBD2. Trimming cost V 4 bases and J 6 bases; bases outside gene matches: 13. This CDR3 region has 16 residues. In germline, CDR1 is SGHRS, CDR2 YFSETQ. CDR3: CASSLGGLAGASEQYF. In nucleotides, the CDR3 is TGCGCCAGCAGCCTTGGGGGGCTAGCGGGAGCTTCCGAGCAGTACTTC.

This clonotype came up a few times. A read error may account for a junction end that differs from germline. J is TRBJ1-1 and V is TRBV19; no clear D. The germline CDR1 and CDR2 sequences are LNHDA and SQIVND (reference sequence). There are 15 residues in the CDR3. The CDR3 region has the DNA TGCGCCAGTAGTCGATACCCGGGGATGAACACTGAAGCTTTCTTT. It translates to CASSRYPGMNTEAFF.

The V call is TRBV7-9, the J call TRBJ1-2, with a tentative D call TRBD1 (5 bases). Trimming pared 7 bases from V and 9 bases from J, leaving 18 bases between. Germline loops: CDR1 SEHNR, CDR2 FQNEAQ (reference sequence). The CDR3 spans 13 residues. CDR3 DNA sequence: TGTGCCAGCACCGTCATGGGAAGGACAAGCTACACCTTC. This encodes CASTVMGRTSYTF.

The chain recombines TRBV5-1 with TRBJ1-2; D is perhaps TRBD1 (5 bases). The CDR3 spans 15 residues. V lost 0 bases to trimming and J lost 4 bases, with 13 bases between them. Germline lookup yields CDR1 SGHRS and CDR2 YFSETQ. The CDR3 sequence is CASSLGQHDTYGYTF. In DNA, the CDR3 is TGCGCCAGCAGCTTGGGACAGCACGATACCTATGGCTACACCTTC. Supplemented by reference TRBV5-1 and TRBJ1-2, the full variable domain reads KAGVTQTPRYLIKTRGQQVTLSCSPISGHRSVSWYQQTPGQGLQFLFEYFSETQRNKGNFPGRFSGRQFSNSRSEMNVSTLELGDSALYLCASSLGQHDTYGYTFGSGTRLTVV.

J is TRBJ2-7 and V is TRBV2, with 11 bases matching TRBD2. Germline V gene sequence: CDR1 SNHLY, CDR2 FYNNEI. The V and J ends lost 7 bases and 4 bases, in that order; junction bases with no gene match: 6. The CDR3 sequence is 14 residues long. The CDR3 is CASTPTSGTYEQYF. In DNA form, the CDR3 reads TGTGCCAGCACTCCGACTAGCGGGACGTACGAGCAGTACTTC.

The table lists this clonotype with a count of one. A clone one base away is much larger, so this may be a read error. This CDR3 is missing its conserved last phenylalanine or tryptophan, likely due to a read error. The chain uses TRBV12-3 or TRBV12-4 and TRBJ2-5; D unresolved. Trimming removed 5 bases from V and 4 bases from J, with 5 bases in between. The CDR3 has 11 residues. In nucleotides, the CDR3 is TGTGCCAGCAGTGGAAGAGAGACCCAGTACTAC. It encodes CASSGRETQYY.

This clonotype has at least ten counts. The rearrangement links TRBV3-1 to TRBJ1-2, with 10 bases identical to TRBD1. Germline trimming cut 1 base from V and 4 bases from J; bases unmatched to any gene: 3. The germline V gene encodes CDR1 LGHDT and CDR2 YNNKEL (reference sequence). This CDR3 has 15 amino acids. CDR3: CASSQGDRGGYGYTF. CDR3 sequence (DNA): TGTGCCAGCAGCCAAGGGGACAGGGGAGGCTATGGCTACACCTTC.

Note on this clonotype: At one boundary the junction diverges from the germline segment, which might be a read error. The V gene is TRBV20-1, the J gene TRBJ2-1; D perhaps matches TRBD1 (5 bases). This CDR3 region has 12 residues. The germline V gene has CDR1 DFQATT and CDR2 SNEGSKA (reference sequence). CDR3 sequence (DNA): TGCAGGGCTAGGACACCAGGGAATGAGCAGTTCTTC. It is translated as CRARTPGNEQFF.

This chain links TRBV10-2 with TRBJ1-6, with 9 bases lining up with TRBD1. With V trimmed by 8 bases and J by 3 bases, 8 bases remained unmatched. The CDR3 totals 16 residues. Germline CDR1 is WSHSY and CDR2 is SAAADI. The CDR3 sequence: CASSPGQGYYNSPLHF. DNA of the CDR3: TGCGCCAGCTCACCGGGACAGGGATACTATAATTCACCCCTCCACTTT.

The V call is TRBV11-2, the J call TRBJ1-1, with D unresolved. The CDR3 is made up of 16 amino acids. In germline, CDR1 is SGHAT, CDR2 FQNNGV. V was shortened by 5 bases and J by 6 bases, with 22 bases between the two germline ends. The CDR3 region is CASSPRLLTFGAEAFF. The CDR3, as DNA: TGTGCCAGCAGCCCAAGGCTGCTTACCTTTGGGGCTGAAGCTTTCTTT.

This clonotype appeared many times. The rearrangement uses TRBV5-1 and TRBJ2-7; the D gene is possibly TRBD1 (6 bases). CDR1 and CDR2 (germline): SGHRS, YFSETQ. Trimming removed 3 bases at V and 3 bases at J, with 16 bases between. This CDR3 contains 15 residues. CDR3 amino acids: CASSSTGGTVYEQYF. The CDR3 DNA reads as TGCGCCAGCAGCTCGACAGGTGGTACGGTCTACGAGCAGTACTTC.

This clonotype was seen repeatedly, ten times or more. The chain employs TRBV30 and TRBJ2-1; 9 nucleotides line up with TRBD2. CDR1 is GTSNPN and CDR2 is SVGIG in the germline V gene (reference sequence). The CDR3 is made up of 13 amino acids. V trimming: 8 bases; J trimming: 7 bases; junction bases outside the gene matches: 9. CDR3 sequence reads: CAGGRAVLNEQFF. The DNA of the CDR3 is TGTGCCGGCGGGAGGGCGGTGTTAAATGAGCAGTTCTTC.

The chain recombines TRBV3-1 with TRBJ2-7; TRBD2 aligns across 12 bases. Trimming removed 2 bases from V and 7 bases from J; junction bases left unmatched: 6. Per the germline V gene, CDR1 is LGHDT and CDR2 is YNNKEL (reference sequence). This CDR3 region has 15 residues. CDR3 loop: CASSQLGTSGREQYF. CDR3 sequence (DNA): TGTGCCAGCAGCCAACTCGGGACTAGCGGGCGGGAGCAGTACTTC.

The chain employs TRBV21-1 and TRBJ1-2. TRBV21-1 is an annotated pseudogene. The CDR3 is 16 amino acids. The CDR3 spells CASSKYGLHNNYGYTF. The CDR3, as DNA: TGTGCCAGCAGCAAATACGGGTTGCACAATAACTATGGCTACACCTTC.

This clonotype showed up many times. The V gene is TRBV7-8, the J gene TRBJ2-7, with 8 bases identical to TRBD1. CDR1 is SGHVS and CDR2 is FQNEAQ in the germline V gene. The CDR3 has 13 amino acids. The V and J ends lost 5 bases and 4 bases, in that order; junction bases with no gene match: 4. Written as DNA, the CDR3 is TGTGCCAGCAGCCGGGACAGGCTGTACGAGCAGTACTTC. Translated, it gives CASSRDRLYEQYF.

Points on this clonotype: A junction boundary mismatches the germline segment, possibly from a read error. This rearrangement joins TRBV4-2 to TRBJ2-3, with a possible D match to TRBD2 (6 bases). Looked up from germline, CDR1 is LGHNA and CDR2 is YNFKEQ. This CDR3 region has 16 residues. For the CDR3, the DNA is TGTGCCAGCGGCCAAGATGCGGGACCTAGCACAGATACGCGGTATTTT. This translates into CASGQDAGPSTDTRYF.

Details on this clonotype: A clone one base away is much larger, so this may be a read error. The V and J genes are TRBV6-2 or TRBV6-3 and TRBJ2-5; 8 positions agree with TRBD2. The J call is in doubt because the DNA end fits TRBJ2-7 better. This CDR3 has 16 residues. Looked up from germline, CDR1 is MNHEY and CDR2 is SVGEGT. The CDR3 DNA reads as TGTGCCAGCAGTCCCTGTAGAGCGGGGGTTCCGGACGAGCAGTACTTC. Translated: CASSPCRAGVPDEQYF.

Remarks on this clonotype: A single base separates this from a much larger clone, so it may be a read error. V and J are TRBV5-1 and TRBJ2-5, with 7 nucleotides matching TRBD1. The better agreement between TRBJ2-7 and the DNA end casts doubt on the J call. There are 13 residues in the CDR3. Germline loops: CDR1 SGHRS, CDR2 YFSETQ. For the CDR3, the DNA is TGCGCCAGCAACCGCACAGGGGCGGGCGAGCAGTACTTC. Translation gives CASNRTGAGEQYF.

Many counts were recorded for this clonotype. The chain joins TRBV6-1 to TRBJ2-1; 7 nucleotides agree with TRBD2. The CDR3 covers 15 residues. Germline trimming cut 5 bases from V and 2 bases from J; bases unmatched to any gene: 6. Germline V gene data show CDR1 as MNHNS and CDR2 as SASEGT. The chain's CDR3 is CASSWTRKAYNEQFF. The DNA of the CDR3 is TGTGCCAGCAGTTGGACTAGAAAGGCCTACAATGAGCAGTTCTTC.

On this clonotype itself: A much bigger clone sits one base away, suggesting this may be a read error. The chain has TRBV27 and TRBJ2-5, with TRBD1 matching 9 bases. Unmatched junction bases numbered 6, after V lost 0 bases and J lost 4 bases. The germline gives CDR1 MNHEY, CDR2 SMNVEV (reference sequence). The CDR3 covers 16 residues. The CDR3 region has the DNA TGTGCCAGCAGTTTATCGACGACAGGGGGGGGAGAGACCCAGTACTTC. Translating gives CASSLSTTGGGETQYF.